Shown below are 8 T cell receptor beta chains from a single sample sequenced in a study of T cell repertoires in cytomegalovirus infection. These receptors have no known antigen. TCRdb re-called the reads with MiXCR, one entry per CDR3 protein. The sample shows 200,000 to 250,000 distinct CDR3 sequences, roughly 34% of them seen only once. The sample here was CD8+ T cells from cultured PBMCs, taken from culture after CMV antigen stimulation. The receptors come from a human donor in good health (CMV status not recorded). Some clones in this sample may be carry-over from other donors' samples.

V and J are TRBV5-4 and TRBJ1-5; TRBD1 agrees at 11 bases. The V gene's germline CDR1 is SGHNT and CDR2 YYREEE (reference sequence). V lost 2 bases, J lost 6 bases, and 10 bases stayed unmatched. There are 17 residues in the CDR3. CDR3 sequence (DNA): TGTGCCAGCAGCTTAGGCCCGGGACAGGGGGACTTTCAGCCCCAGCATTTT. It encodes CASSLGPGQGDFQPQHF.

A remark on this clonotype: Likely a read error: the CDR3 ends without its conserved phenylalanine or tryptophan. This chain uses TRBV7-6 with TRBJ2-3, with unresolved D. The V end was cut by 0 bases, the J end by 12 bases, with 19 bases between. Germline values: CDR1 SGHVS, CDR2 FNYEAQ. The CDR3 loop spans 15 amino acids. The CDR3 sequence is CASSLAGSPAETQYC. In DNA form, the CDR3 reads TGTGCCAGCAGCTTAGCTGGAAGTCCCGCAGAGACCCAGTATTGT.

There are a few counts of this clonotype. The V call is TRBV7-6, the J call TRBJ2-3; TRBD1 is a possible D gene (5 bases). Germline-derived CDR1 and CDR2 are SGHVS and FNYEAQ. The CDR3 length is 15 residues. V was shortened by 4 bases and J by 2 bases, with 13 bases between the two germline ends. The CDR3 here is CASSSGQTVTDTQYF. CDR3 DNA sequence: TGTGCCAGCAGCTCCGGACAAACAGTCACAGATACGCAGTATTTT.

DNA of the CDR3: TGTGCCAGCAGTTTGGGACTAGCGGGGGGCGACCGGTACTTC. This translates into CASSLGLAGGDRYF. The chain carries TRBV12-3 or TRBV12-4 and TRBJ2-5; 15 bases are a match to TRBD2. The CDR3 is 14 amino acids. After removal of 3 bases from V and 13 bases from J, the junction contained 6 bases not matched to a gene.

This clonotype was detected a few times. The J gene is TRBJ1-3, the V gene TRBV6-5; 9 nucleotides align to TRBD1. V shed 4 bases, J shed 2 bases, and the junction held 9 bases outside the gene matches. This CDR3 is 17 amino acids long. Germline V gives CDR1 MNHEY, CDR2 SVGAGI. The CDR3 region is CASSSPDRGKAGNTIYF. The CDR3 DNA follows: TGTGCCAGCAGTTCCCCTGACAGGGGGAAAGCTGGAAACACCATATATTTT.

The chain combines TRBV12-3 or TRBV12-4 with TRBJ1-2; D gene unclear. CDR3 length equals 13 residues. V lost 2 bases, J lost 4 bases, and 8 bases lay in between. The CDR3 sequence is CASSLIRSYGYTF. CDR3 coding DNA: TGTGCCAGCAGTTTAATCAGGAGCTATGGCTACACCTTC.

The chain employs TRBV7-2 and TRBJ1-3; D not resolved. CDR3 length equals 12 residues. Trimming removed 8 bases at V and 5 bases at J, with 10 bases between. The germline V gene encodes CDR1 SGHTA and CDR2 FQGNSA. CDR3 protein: CASPTRRNTIYF. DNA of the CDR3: TGTGCCAGCCCCACTAGGAGAAACACCATATATTTT.

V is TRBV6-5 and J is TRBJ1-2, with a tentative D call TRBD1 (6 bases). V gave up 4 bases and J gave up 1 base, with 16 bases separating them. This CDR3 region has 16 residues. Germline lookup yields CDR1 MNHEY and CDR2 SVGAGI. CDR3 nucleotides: TGTGCCAGCAGTTCCAACCCAGGGGAGATTAACTATGGCTACACCTTC. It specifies CASSSNPGEINYGYTF.